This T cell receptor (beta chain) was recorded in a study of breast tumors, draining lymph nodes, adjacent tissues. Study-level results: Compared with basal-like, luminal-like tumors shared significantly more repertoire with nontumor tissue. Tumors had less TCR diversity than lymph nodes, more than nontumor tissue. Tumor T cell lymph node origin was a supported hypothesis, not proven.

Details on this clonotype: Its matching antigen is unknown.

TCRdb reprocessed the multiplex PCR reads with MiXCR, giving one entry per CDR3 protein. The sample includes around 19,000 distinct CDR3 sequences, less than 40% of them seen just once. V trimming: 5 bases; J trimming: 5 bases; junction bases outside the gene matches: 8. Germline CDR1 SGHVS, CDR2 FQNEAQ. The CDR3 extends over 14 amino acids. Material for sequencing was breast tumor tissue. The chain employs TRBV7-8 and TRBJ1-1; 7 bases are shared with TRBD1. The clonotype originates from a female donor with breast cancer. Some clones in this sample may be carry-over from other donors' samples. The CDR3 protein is CASSPNRGGTEAFF. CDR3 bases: TGTGCCAGCAGCCCGAACAGGGGCGGGACTGAAGCTTTCTTT.